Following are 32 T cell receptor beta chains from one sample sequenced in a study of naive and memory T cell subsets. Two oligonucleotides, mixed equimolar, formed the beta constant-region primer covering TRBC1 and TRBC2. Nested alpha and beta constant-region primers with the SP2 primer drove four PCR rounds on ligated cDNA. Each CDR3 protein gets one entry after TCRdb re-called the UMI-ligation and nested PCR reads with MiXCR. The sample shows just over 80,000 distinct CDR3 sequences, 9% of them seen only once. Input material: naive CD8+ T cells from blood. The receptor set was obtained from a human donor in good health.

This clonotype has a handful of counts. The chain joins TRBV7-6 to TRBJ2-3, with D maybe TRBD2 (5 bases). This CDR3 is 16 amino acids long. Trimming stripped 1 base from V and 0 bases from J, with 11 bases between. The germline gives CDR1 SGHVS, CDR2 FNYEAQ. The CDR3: CASSLESGASTDTQYF. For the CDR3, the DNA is TGTGCCAGCAGCTTAGAGAGCGGAGCTAGCACAGATACGCAGTATTTT.

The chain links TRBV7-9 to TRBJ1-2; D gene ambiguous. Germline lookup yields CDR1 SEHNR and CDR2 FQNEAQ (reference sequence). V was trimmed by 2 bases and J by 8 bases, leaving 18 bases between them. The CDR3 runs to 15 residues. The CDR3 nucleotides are TGTGCCAGCAGCTTACGGGGTGTGCCGGATGACGGCTACACCTTC. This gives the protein CASSLRGVPDDGYTF.

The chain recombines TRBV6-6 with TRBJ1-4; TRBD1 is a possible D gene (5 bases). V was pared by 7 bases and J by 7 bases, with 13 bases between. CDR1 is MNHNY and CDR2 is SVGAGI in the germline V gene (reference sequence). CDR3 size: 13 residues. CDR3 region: CASTVGGSEKLFF. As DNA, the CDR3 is TGTGCCAGCACGGTGGGGGGGAGTGAAAAACTGTTTTTT.

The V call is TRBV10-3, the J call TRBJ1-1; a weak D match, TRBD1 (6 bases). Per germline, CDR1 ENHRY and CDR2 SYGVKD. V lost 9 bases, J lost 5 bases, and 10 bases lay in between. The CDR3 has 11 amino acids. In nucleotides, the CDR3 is TGTGCCATAACAACAGGGACTGAAGCTTTCTTT. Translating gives CAITTGTEAFF.

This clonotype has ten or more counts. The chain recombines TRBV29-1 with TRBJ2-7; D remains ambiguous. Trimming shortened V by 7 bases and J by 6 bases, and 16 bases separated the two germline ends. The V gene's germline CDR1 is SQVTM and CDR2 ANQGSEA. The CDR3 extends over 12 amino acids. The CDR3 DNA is TGCAGCGGGATGGTGGACCGCCGCGAGCAGTACTTC. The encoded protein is CSGMVDRREQYF.

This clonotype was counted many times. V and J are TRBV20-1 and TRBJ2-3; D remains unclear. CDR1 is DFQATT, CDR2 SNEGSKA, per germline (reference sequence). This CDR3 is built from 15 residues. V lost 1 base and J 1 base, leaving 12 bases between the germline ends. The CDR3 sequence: CSARGDPSGTDTQYF. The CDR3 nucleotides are TGCAGTGCTAGAGGAGACCCCTCTGGCACAGATACGCAGTATTTT.

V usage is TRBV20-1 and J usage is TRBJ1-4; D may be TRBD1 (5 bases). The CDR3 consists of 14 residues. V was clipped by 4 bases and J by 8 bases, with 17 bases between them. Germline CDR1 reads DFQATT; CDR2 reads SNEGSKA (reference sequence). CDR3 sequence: CSATRGTSVEKLFF. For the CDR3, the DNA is TGCAGTGCTACCCGCGGGACTTCGGTAGAAAAACTGTTTTTT.

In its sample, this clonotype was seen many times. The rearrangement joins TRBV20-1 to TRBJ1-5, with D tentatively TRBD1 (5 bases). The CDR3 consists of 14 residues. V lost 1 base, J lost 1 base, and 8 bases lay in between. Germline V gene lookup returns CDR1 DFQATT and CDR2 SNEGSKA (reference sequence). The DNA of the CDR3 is TGCAGTGCTAGAGGACAGTTAAGCAATCAGCCCCAGCATTTT. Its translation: CSARGQLSNQPQHF.

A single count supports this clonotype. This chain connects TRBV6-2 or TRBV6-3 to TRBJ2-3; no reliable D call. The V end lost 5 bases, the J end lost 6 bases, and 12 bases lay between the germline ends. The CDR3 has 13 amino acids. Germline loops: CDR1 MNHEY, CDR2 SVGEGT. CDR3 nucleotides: TGTGCCAGCAGTCTTACCCTGAGGGATACGCAGTATTTT. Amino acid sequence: CASSLTLRDTQYF.

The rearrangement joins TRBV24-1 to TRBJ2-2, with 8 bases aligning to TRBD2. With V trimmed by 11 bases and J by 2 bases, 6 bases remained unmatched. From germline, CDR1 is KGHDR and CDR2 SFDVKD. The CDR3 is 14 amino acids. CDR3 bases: TGTGCCATGGTAGCGGGATCAAACACCGGGGAGCTGTTTTTT. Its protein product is CAMVAGSNTGELFF.

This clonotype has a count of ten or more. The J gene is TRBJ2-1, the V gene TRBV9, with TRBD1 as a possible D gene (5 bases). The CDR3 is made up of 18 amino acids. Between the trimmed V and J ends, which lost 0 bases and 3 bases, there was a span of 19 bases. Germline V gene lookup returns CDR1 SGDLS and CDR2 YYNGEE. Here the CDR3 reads CASSVEGFRFVGYNEQFF. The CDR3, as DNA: TGTGCCAGCAGCGTAGAGGGGTTTAGGTTCGTCGGCTACAATGAGCAGTTCTTC.

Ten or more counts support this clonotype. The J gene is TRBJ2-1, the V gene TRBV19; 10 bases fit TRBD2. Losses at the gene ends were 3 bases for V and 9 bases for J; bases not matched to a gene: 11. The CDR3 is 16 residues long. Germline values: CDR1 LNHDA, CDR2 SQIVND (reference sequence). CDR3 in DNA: TGTGCCAGTAGTATCGTCCGAGCGGGAGGGCAAGGTGAGCAGTTCTTC. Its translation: CASSIVRAGGQGEQFF.

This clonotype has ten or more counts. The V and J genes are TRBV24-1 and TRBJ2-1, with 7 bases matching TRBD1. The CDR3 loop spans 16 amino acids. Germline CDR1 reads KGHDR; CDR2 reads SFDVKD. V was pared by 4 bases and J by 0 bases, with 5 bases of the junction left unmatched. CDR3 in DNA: TGTGCCACCAGTGACCCGGACAGGAGCTCCTACAATGAGCAGTTCTTC. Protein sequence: CATSDPDRSSYNEQFF.

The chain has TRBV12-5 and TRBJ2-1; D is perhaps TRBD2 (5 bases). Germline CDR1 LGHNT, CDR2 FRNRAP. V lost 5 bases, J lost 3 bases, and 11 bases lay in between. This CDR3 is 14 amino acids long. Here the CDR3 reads CASGDGGYYNEQFF. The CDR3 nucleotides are TGTGCTAGTGGTGACGGCGGGTACTACAATGAGCAGTTCTTC.

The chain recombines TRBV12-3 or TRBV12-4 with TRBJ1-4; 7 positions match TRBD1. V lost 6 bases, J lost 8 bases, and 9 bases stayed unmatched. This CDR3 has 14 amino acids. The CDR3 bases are TGTGCCAGCAGCGGGACAGCCTTCGCCGAAAAACTGTTTTTT. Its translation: CASSGTAFAEKLFF.

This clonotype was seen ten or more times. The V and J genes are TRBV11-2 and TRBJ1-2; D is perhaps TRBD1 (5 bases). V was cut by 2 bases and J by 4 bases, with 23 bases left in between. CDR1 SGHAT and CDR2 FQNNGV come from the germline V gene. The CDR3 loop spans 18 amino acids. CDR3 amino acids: CASSLYLTESLPSYGYTF. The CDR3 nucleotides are TGTGCCAGCAGCTTATACCTGACAGAGTCCCTCCCATCCTATGGCTACACCTTC.

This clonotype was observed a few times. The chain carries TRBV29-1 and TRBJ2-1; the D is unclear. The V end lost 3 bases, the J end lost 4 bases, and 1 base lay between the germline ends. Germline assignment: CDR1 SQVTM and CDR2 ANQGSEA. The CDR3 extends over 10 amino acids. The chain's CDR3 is CSVEYNEQFF. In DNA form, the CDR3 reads TGCAGCGTTGAGTACAATGAGCAGTTCTTC.

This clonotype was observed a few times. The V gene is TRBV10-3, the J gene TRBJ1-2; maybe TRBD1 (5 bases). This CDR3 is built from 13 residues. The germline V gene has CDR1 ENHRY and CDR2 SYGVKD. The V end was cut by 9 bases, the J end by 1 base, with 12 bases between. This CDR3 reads CAILLGVNYGYTF. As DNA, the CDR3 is TGTGCCATTCTCCTGGGGGTTAACTATGGCTACACCTTC.

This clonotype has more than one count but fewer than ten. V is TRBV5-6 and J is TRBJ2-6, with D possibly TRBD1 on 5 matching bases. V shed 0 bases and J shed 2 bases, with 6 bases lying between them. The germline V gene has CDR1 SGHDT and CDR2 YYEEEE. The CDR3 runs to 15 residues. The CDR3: CASSLVRAGANVLTF. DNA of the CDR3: TGTGCCAGCAGCTTGGTCAGGGCTGGGGCCAACGTCCTGACTTTC.

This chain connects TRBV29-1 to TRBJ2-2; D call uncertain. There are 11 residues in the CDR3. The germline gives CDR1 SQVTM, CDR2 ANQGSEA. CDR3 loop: CNAEDTGELFF. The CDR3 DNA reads TGCAACGCAGAGGACACCGGGGAGCTGTTTTTT.

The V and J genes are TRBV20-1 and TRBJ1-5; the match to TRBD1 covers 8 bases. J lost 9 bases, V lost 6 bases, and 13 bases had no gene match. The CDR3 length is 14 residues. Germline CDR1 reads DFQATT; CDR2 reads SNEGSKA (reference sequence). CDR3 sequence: CSARDRGKGWPQHF. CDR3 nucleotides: TGCAGTGCCCGCGACAGGGGCAAAGGGTGGCCCCAGCATTTT.

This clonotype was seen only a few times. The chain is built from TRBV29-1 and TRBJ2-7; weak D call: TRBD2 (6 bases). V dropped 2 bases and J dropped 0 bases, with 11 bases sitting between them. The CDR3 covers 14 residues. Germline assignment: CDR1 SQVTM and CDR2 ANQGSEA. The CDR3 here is CSVETGDSSYEQYF. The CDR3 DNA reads TGCAGCGTTGAAACGGGAGACAGCTCCTACGAGCAGTACTTC.

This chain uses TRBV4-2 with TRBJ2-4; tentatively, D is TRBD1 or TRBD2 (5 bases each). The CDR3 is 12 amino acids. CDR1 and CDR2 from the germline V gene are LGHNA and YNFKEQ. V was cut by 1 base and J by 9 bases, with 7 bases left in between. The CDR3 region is CASSQGGVIQYF. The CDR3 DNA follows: TGTGCCAGCAGCCAAGGAGGGGTCATTCAGTACTTC.

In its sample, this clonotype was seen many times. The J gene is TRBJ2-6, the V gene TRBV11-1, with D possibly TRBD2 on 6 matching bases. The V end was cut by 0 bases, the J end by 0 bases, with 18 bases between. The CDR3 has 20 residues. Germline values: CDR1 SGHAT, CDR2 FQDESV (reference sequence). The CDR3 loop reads CASSLAPAADYYSGANVLTF. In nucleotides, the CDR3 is TGTGCCAGCAGCTTAGCGCCGGCGGCGGACTACTACTCTGGGGCCAACGTCCTGACTTTC.

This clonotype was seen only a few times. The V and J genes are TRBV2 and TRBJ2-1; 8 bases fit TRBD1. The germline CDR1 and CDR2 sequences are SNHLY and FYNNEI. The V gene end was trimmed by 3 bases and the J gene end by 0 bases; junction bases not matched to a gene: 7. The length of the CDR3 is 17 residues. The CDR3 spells CASSERTGTSSYNEQFF. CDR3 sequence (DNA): TGTGCCAGCAGTGAGAGGACAGGGACTTCCTCCTACAATGAGCAGTTCTTC.

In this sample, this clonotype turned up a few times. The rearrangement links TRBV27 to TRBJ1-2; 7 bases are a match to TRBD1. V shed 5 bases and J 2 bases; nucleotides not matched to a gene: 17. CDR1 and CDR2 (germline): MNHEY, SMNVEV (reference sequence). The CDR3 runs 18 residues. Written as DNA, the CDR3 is TGTGCCAGCAGTGCCTACGGGACAGATAGATATACGAACTATGGCTACACCTTC. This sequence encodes CASSAYGTDRYTNYGYTF.

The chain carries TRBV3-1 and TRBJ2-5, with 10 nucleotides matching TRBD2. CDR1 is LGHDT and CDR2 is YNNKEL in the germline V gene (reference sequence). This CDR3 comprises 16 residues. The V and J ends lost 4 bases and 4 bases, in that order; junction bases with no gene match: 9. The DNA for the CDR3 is TGTGCCAGCAGCCGCCGGGAGCGGGAGGGTCTAGAGACCCAGTACTTC. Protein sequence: CASSRREREGLETQYF.

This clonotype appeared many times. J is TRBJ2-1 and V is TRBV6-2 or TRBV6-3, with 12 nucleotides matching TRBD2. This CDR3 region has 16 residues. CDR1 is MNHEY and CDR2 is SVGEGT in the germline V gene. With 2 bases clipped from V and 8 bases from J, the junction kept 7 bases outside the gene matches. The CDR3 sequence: CASSYMLAGGKDEQFF. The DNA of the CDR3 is TGTGCCAGCAGTTACATGCTAGCGGGAGGGAAAGATGAGCAGTTCTTC.

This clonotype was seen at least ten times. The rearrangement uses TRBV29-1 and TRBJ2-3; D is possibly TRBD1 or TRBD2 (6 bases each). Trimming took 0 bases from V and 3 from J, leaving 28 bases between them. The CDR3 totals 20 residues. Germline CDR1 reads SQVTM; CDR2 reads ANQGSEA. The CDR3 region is CSVEDPRGGTGALGTDTQYF. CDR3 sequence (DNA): TGCAGCGTTGAAGATCCCAGGGGCGGAACGGGAGCGCTCGGTACAGATACGCAGTATTTT.

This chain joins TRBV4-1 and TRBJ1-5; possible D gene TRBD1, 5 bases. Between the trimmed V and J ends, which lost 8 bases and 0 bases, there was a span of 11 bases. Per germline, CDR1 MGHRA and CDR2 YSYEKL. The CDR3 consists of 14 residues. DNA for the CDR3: TGCGCCAGCGCCCTGGACATTAGCAATCAGCCCCAGCATTTT. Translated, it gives CASALDISNQPQHF.

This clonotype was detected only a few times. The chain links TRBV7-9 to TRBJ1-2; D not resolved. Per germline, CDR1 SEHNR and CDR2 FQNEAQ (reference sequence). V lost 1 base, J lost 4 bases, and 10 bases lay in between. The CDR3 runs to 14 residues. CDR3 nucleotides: TGTGCCAGCAGCTTAGTTGGTGCTCCCTATGGCTACACCTTC. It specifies CASSLVGAPYGYTF.

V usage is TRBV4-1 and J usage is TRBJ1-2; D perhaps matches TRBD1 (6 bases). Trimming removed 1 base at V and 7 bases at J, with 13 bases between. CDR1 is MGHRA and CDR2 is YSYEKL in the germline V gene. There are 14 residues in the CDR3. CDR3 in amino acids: CASSQGPGASGYTF. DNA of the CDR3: TGCGCCAGCAGCCAAGGGCCAGGGGCAAGTGGCTACACCTTC.